This T cell receptor (beta chain) was profiled in a study (dated by TCRdb to the mid-2010s). As for the study more broadly: Whether tumor-infiltrating Tregs in breast cancer are recruited from blood Tregs or converted in situ from other CD4+ T cell subsets was tested. General conclusions and limits of the study: Rather than covering whole repertoires, validation in the larger cohort was restricted to a single TCR beta V-J rearrangement. In terms of TCR gene usage, tumor memory CD4+ T cells clustered together with blood and lymph node memory CD4+ cells, as well as with lymph node naive CD4+ cells. The TCR alpha and beta sequences of tumor-infiltrating Tregs showed the greatest overlap with tumor naive CD4+ T cells, followed by blood naive CD4+ T cells.

The germline V gene sets CDR1 to SGHRS and CDR2 to YFSETQ. V gives up 0 bases and J gives up 8 bases, and the segment between their germline ends measures 15 bases. The CDR3 covers 16 residues, taking in both the cysteine and the phenylalanine. The entry retains the CDR3 DNA only, 48 bases that are in frame from base 1. Amplification of full-length TCR variable regions was done by 5' RACE PCR using constant-region reverse primers, and this step was followed by semi-nested PCR with Nested Universal Primer A. Using the ReliaPrep RNA Cell Miniprep System, total RNA was extracted, and the SMARTer RACE 5'/3' Kit was then used to reverse transcribe the RNA into 5'RACE-ready cDNA. An Illumina MiSeq was used to sequence the full-length TCR alpha and beta libraries, which had been barcoded with multiplex adaptors. The paper's data handling went like this. For each of nine subset-tissue groups, sequencing data from the five patients were pooled, and the groups were compared by unsupervised clustering of TCR gene usage. Repertoire similarity was calculated with the Morisita-Horn index, weighting shared sequences by their contribution to each repertoire. Starting from the raw public reads, TCRdb applied fastp trimming at Q25, assembled clones with MiXCR and retained in-frame beta chains. Rows are combined by CDR3 protein, so each entry shows the most common genes and DNA. In this record, the V and J calls reflect TCRdb's handling and not the investigators' own analysis. The sample table holds tens of thousands of distinct CDR3 sequences, of which roughly 22% were seen once. Jointly, the top ten make up 2.5% to 3.5% of the sample.

This clonotype showed up just a few times. The antigen this receptor binds is unknown. No clone much larger than this one lies a single base away; base qualities are absent. CD4+CD45RO+CD25- cells were isolated as memory CD4+ T cells. Tregs, naive and memory CD4+ T cells from tumor, blood and ipsilateral draining lymph nodes of a handful of breast cancer patients underwent full-length TCR alpha and beta sequencing. Tumor tissue and lymph nodes from ipsilateral axillary dissection were perfused with PBS, minced and digested with collagenase I and hyaluronidase. Ficoll density gradient centrifugation was used to isolate mononuclear cells from either lymph nodes or 50 ml of peripheral blood. FACS confirmed that the sorted cell populations were more than 90% pure.

This chain joins TRBV5-1 to TRBJ1-6; the D gene lacks a confident call. The clonotype was recovered from a female donor with breast cancer. The sample consisted of memory CD4+ T cells sorted from a lymph node. The sample's cell subset or site label, decoded: memory CD4+ T cells, CD4+CD45RO+CD25-. The DNA sequence follows: TGCGCCAGCAGCTTGGGTTCTTGGCGAGGCGATTCACCCCTCCACTTT. The encoded protein is CASSLGSWRGDSPLHF.